Shown below are 14 T cell receptor beta chains from a single sample sequenced in a study of blood T cell repertoires in COVID-19. TCRdb's copy holds only in-frame clones and misses some; the assay was immunoSEQ multiplex PCR. The sample carries about 200,000 clones, 65% to 85% recorded once. Sequencing was carried out using peripheral blood. Receptor source: a man aged 35 to 55 with acute or convalescent COVID-19.

In this sample, this clone turned up a few times. The chain recombines TRBV10-1 with TRBJ2-7; TRBD2 aligns across 8 bases. The CDR3 totals 13 residues. Unmatched junction bases numbered 0, after V lost 4 bases and J lost 1 base. Per the germline V gene, CDR1 is WNHNN and CDR2 is SYGVQD (reference sequence). The CDR3 sequence: CASSAGGSYEQYF. The CDR3 DNA reads TGCGCCAGCAGTGCGGGAGGGTCCTACGAGCAGTACTTC.

The chain carries TRBV20-1 and TRBJ1-1; the D gene is possibly TRBD1 (5 bases). The CDR3 loop spans 11 amino acids. Germline assignment: CDR1 DFQATT and CDR2 SNEGSKA (reference sequence). The CDR3 DNA reads as TGCAGCGCCTGGAGGGGTGCTGAAGCTTTCTTT. This translates into CSAWRGAEAFF.

The chain couples TRBV6-5 to TRBJ2-3; weak D call: TRBD1 (5 bases). This CDR3 contains 13 residues. V dropped 7 bases and J dropped 1 base, with 9 bases sitting between them. Per germline, CDR1 MNHEY and CDR2 SVGAGI. This CDR3 reads CASIKTGTDTQYF. The CDR3 nucleotides are TGTGCCAGCATTAAGACAGGCACAGATACGCAGTATTTT.

This sequence joins TRBV10-3 and TRBJ2-1; TRBD1 might be the D (6 bases). Trimming stripped 5 bases from V and 7 bases from J, with 12 bases between. The germline V gene encodes CDR1 ENHRY and CDR2 SYGVKD. This CDR3 has 13 amino acids. CDR3 protein: CAISKQGTNEQFF. DNA for the CDR3: TGTGCCATCAGTAAACAGGGTACTAATGAGCAGTTCTTC.

The chain has TRBV18 and TRBJ2-7; D is undetermined. V lost 1 base and J 0 bases, leaving 7 bases between the germline ends. The CDR3 is made up of 14 amino acids. Germline V gene data show CDR1 as KGHSH and CDR2 as LQKENI. In DNA form, the CDR3 reads TGTGCCAGCTCACCACGGGCAAACTCCTACGAGCAGTACTTC. Its protein product is CASSPRANSYEQYF.

This clone came up a few times. The chain joins TRBV11-2 to TRBJ1-2; TRBD1 aligns across 9 bases. J gave up 7 bases and V 5 bases, and 8 bases lay outside the gene matches. The CDR3 spans 14 residues. Germline values: CDR1 SGHAT, CDR2 FQNNGV. The CDR3 sequence: CASSRTGEQGGYTF. CDR3 bases: TGTGCCAGCAGCCGGACAGGGGAGCAAGGTGGCTACACCTTC.

V gene TRBV20-1 combines with J gene TRBJ2-2, with D perhaps TRBD2 (6 bases). This CDR3 spans 14 amino acids. The ends were cut back, 5 bases at V and 4 bases at J, with 14 bases in the middle. From germline, CDR1 is DFQATT and CDR2 SNEGSKA (reference sequence). CDR3 in amino acids: CSARGREPTGELFF. The CDR3 DNA follows: TGCAGTGCTCGTGGCCGGGAGCCCACCGGGGAGCTGTTTTTT.

The chain couples TRBV11-2 to TRBJ2-7, with D uncertain. Germline values: CDR1 SGHAT, CDR2 FQNNGV. Trimming took off 1 base at V and 0 bases at J, with 7 bases between the two ends. The CDR3 runs to 14 residues. CDR3 sequence: CASSLGPSSYEQYF. CDR3 bases: TGTGCCAGCAGCTTAGGCCCCAGCTCCTACGAGCAGTACTTC. The whole variable domain, filled in from reference TRBV11-2 and TRBJ2-7, reads EAGVAQSPRYKIIEKRQSVAFWCNPISGHATLYWYQQILGQGPKLLIQFQNNGVVDDSQLPKDRFSAERLKGVDSTLKIQPAKLEDSAVYLCASSLGPSSYEQYFGPGTRLTVT.

In this sample, this clone turned up a few times. The chain uses TRBV6-2 or TRBV6-3 and TRBJ1-1, with D hard to call. This CDR3 spans 15 amino acids. V lost 2 bases and J 1 base, leaving 11 bases between the germline ends. Germline V gene sequence: CDR1 MNHEY, CDR2 SVGEGT. CDR3: CASSYPEVGNTEAFF. The CDR3 region has the DNA TGTGCCAGCAGTTACCCAGAGGTTGGGAACACTGAAGCTTTCTTT.

This clone was found once. The chain has TRBV18 and TRBJ2-2; possibly TRBD2 for D (6 bases). The CDR3 totals 16 residues. The V gene's germline CDR1 is KGHSH and CDR2 LQKENI. V was cut by 1 base and J by 7 bases, with 16 bases left in between. The DNA for the CDR3 is TGTGCCAGCTCACCACGTGGAGGGCCCAGCGTCGGGGAGCTGTTTTTT. Translating it yields CASSPRGGPSVGELFF.

The V and J genes are TRBV7-6 and TRBJ1-3, with 10 bases lining up with TRBD1. This CDR3 is 17 amino acids long. The V gene end was trimmed by 5 bases and the J gene end by 1 base; junction bases not matched to a gene: 8. Germline V gives CDR1 SGHVS, CDR2 FNYEAQ. CDR3 sequence reads: CASSVTGGASSGNTIYF. CDR3 sequence (DNA): TGTGCCAGCAGCGTGACAGGGGGCGCAAGTTCTGGAAACACCATATATTTT.

The chain recombines TRBV19 with TRBJ1-5, with a weak D call TRBD1 (6 bases). Trimming cost V 3 bases and J 7 bases, with 13 bases left between them. The CDR3 sequence is 14 residues long. Germline CDR1 reads LNHDA; CDR2 reads SQIVND (reference sequence). Here the CDR3 reads CASSIGGAGQPQHF. The CDR3 bases are TGTGCCAGTAGTATTGGGGGGGCTGGGCAGCCCCAGCATTTT.

In its sample, this clone was seen once. The chain joins TRBV7-2 to TRBJ2-1, with 7 bases identical to TRBD2. With 5 bases clipped from V and 10 bases from J, the junction kept 11 bases outside the gene matches. The CDR3 runs to 14 residues. Germline CDR1 SGHTA, CDR2 FQGNSA. The DNA of the CDR3 is TGTGCCAGCAGCACGGGACTACCAACCGCCGAGCAGTTCTTC. It translates to CASSTGLPTAEQFF.

The sample holds one count of this clone. The junction departs from germline at one end; a sequencing error may be responsible. The same CDR3 is also encoded by other DNA sequences in this sample. This chain joins TRBV24-1 and TRBJ2-2; a possible D gene is TRBD2 (6 bases). Germline CDR1 and CDR2: KGHDR and SFDVKD. The CDR3 has 12 residues. The CDR3 DNA follows: TGTGCCACCCTAGCGAATACCGGGGAGCTGTTTTTT. Its translation is CATLANTGELFF.